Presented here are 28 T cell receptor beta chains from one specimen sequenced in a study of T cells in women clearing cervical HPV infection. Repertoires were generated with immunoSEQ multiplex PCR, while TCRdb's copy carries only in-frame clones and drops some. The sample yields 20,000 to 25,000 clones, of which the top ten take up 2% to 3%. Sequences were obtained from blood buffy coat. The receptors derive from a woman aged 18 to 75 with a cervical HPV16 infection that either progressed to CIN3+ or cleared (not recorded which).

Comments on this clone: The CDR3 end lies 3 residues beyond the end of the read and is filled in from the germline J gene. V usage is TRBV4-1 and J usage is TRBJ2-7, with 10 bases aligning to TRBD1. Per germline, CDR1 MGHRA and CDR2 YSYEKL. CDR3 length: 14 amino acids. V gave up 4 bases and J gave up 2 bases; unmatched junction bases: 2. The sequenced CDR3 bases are TGCGCCAGCAGCCCGGGACAGGGGACCTACGAG. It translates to CASSPGQGTYE. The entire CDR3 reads CASSPGQGTYEQYF.

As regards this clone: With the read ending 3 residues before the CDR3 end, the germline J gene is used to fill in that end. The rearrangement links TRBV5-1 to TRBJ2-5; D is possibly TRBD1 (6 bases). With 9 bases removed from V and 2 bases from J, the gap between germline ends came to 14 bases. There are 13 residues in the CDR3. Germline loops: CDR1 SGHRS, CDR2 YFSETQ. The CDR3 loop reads CATRATGQETQYF. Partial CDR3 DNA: TGCGCCACCCGGGCGACAGGACAAGAGACC.

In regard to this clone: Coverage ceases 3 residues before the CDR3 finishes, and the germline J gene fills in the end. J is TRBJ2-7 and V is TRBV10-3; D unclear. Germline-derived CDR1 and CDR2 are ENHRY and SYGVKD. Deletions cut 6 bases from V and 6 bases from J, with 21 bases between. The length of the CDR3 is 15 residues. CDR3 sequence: CAISEQVPIGLEQYF. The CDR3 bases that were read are TGTGCCATCAGCGAGCAGGTCCCCATCGGTCTCGAG.

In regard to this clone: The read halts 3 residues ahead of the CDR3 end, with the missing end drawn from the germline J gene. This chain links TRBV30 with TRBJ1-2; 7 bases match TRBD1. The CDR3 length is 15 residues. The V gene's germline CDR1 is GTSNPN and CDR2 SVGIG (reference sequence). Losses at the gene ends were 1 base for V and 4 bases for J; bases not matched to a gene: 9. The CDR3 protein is CAWSGPGQHLYGYTF. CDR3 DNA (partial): TGTGCCTGGAGTGGGCCGGGACAGCACCTCTATGGC.

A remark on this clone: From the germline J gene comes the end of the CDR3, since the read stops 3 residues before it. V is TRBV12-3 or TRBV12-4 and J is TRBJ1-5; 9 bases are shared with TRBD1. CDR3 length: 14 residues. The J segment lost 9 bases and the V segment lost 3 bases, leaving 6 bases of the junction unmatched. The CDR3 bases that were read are TGTGCCAGCAGTTTTAGGACAGGGGAGTGGCCC. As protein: CASSFRTGEWP. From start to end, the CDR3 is CASSFRTGEWPQHF.

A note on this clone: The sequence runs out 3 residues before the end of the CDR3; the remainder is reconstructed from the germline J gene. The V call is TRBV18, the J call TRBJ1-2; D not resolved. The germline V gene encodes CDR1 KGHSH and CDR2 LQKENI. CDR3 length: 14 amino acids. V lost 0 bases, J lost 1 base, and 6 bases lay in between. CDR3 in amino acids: CASSPPALNYGYTF. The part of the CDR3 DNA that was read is TGTGCCAGCTCACCACCGGCCCTTAACTATGGC.

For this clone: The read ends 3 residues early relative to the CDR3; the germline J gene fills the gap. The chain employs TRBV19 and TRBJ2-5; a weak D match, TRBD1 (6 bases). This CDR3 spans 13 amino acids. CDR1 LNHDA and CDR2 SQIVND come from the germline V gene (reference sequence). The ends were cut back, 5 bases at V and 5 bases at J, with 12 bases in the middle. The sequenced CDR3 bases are TGTGCCAGTAGTGTCCTAAGGGGGGAGACC. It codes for CASSVLRGET. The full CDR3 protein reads CASSVLRGETQYF.

The CDR3 bases that were read are TGTGCCAGCAGCTCGCTTGGCCAATCCTACGAG. Amino acid sequence: CASSSLGQSYE. The full CDR3 is CASSSLGQSYEQYF. The J gene is TRBJ2-7, the V gene TRBV13; D is uncertain. The CDR3 end is not reached by the read, which stops 3 residues before it; the germline J gene fills it in. This CDR3 region has 14 residues. Germline CDR1 and CDR2: PRHDT and FYEKMQ (reference sequence). V lost 4 bases, J lost 1 base, and 11 bases lay in between.

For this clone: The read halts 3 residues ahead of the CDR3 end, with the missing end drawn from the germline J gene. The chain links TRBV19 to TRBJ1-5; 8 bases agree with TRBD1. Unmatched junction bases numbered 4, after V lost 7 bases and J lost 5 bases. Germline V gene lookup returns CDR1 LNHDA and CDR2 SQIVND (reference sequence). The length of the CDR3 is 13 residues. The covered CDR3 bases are TGTGCCAGTACCGACAGGGGCTATCAGCCC. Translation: CASTDRGYQP. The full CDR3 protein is CASTDRGYQPQHF.

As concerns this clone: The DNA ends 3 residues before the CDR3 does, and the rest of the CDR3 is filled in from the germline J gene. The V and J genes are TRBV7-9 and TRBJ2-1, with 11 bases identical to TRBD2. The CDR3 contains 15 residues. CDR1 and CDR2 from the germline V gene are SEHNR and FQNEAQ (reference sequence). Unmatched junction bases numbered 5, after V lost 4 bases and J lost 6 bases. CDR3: CASSSPSGGTNEQFF. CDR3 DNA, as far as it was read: TGTGCCAGCAGCTCCCCTAGCGGGGGGACCAATGAG.

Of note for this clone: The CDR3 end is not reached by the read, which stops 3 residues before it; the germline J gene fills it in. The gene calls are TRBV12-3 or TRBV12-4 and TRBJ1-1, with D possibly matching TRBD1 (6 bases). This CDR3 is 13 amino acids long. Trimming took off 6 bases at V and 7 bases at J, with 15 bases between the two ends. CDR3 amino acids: CASSHGGPNEAFF. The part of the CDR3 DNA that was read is TGTGCCAGCAGCCACGGGGGGCCGAATGAA.

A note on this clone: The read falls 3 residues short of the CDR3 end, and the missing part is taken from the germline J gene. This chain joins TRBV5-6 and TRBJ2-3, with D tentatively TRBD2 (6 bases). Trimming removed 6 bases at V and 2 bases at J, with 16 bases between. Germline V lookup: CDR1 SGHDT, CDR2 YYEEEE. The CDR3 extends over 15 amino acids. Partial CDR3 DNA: TGTGCCAGCACCCCATACGGGACTCCCACAGATACG. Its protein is CASTPYGTPTDT. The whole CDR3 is CASTPYGTPTDTQYF.

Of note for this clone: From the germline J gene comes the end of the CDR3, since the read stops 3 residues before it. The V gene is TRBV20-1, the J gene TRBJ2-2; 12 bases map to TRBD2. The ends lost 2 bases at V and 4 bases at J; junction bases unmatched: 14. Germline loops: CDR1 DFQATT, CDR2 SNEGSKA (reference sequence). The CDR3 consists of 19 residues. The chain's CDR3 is CSARKWASGGADGTGELFF. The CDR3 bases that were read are TGCAGTGCTAGAAAGTGGGCTAGCGGGGGGGCCGACGGCACCGGGGAG.

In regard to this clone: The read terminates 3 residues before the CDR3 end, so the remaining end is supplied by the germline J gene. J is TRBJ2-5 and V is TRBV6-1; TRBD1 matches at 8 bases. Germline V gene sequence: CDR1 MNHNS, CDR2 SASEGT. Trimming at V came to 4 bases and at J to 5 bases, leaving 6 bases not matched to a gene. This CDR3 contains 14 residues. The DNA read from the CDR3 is TGTGCCAGCAGTGCGGACAGGGCAAGGGAGACC. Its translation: CASSADRARET. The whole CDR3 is CASSADRARETQYF.

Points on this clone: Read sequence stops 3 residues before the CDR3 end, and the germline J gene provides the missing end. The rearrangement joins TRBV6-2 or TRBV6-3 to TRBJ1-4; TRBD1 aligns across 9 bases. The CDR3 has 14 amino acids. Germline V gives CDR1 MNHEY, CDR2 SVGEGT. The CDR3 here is CASSSGQGASPLFF. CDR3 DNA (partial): TGTGCCAGCAGTTCGGGACAGGGAGCGTCACCA.

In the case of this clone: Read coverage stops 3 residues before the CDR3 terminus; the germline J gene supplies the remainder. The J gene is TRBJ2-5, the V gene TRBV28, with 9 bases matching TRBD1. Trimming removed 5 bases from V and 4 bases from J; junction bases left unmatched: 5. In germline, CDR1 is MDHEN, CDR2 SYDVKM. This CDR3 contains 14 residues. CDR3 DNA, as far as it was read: TGTGCCAGCAGTCTGGACAGGGGTCGAGAGACC. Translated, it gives CASSLDRGRET. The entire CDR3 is CASSLDRGRETQYF. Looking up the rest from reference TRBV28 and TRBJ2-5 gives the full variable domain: DVKVTQSSRYLVKRTGEKVFLECVQDMDHENMFWYRQDPGLGLRLIYFSYDVKMKEKGDIPEGYSVSREKKERFSLILESASTNQTSMYLCASSLDRGRETQYFGPGTRLLVL.

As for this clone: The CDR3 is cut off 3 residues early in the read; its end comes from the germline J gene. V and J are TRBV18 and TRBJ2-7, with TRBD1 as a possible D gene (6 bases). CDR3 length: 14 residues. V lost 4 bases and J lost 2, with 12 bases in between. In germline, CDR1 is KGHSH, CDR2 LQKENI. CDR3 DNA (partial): TGTGCCAGCTCACGAGACAGGACCACCTACGAG. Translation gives CASSRDRTTYE. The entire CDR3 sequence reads CASSRDRTTYEQYF.

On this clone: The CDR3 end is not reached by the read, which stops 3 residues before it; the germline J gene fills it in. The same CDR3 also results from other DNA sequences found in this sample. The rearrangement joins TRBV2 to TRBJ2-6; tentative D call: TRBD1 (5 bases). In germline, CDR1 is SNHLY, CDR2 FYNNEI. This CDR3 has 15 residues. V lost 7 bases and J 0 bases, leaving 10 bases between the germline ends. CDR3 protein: CASTTGSSGANVLTF. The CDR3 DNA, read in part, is TGTGCCAGCACCACAGGCAGCTCTGGGGCCAACGTC.

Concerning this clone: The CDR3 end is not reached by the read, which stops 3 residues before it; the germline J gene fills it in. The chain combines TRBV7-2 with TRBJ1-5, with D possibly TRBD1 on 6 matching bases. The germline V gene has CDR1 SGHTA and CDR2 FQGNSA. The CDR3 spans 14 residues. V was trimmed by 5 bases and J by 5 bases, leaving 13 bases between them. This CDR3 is CASSLKGGYQPQHF. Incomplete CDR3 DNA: TGTGCCAGCAGCCTAAAGGGGGGGTATCAGCCC.

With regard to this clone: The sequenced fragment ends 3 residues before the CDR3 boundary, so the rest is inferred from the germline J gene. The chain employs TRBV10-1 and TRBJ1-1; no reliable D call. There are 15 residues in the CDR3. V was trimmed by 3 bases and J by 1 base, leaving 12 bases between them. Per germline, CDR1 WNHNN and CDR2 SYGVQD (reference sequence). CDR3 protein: CASSDRRGGNTEAFF. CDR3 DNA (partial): TGCGCCAGCAGTGACCGACGGGGTGGGAACACTGAA.

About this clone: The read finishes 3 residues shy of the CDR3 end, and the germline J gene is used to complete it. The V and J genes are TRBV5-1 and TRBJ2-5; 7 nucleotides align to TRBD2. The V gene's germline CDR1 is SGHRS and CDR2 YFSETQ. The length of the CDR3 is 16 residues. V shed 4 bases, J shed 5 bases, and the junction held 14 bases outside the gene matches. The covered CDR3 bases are TGCGCCAGCAGCACCCGGCCGGGCCTCGGGGGGGAGACC. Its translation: CASSTRPGLGGET. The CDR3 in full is CASSTRPGLGGETQYF.

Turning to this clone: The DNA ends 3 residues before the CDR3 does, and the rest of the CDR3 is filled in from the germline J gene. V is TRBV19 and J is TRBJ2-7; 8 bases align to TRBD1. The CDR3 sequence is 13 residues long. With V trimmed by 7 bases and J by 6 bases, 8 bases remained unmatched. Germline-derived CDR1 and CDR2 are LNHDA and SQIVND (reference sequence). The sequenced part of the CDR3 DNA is TGTGCCAGTACCCCAGGACAGGGTTTCGAG. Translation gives CASTPGQGFE. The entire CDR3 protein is CASTPGQGFEQYF. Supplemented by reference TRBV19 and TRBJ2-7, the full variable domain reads DGGITQSPKYLFRKEGQNVTLSCEQNLNHDAMYWYRQDPGQGLRLIYYSQIVNDFQKGDIAEGYSVSREKKESFPLTVTSAQKNPTAFYLCASTPGQGFEQYFGPGTRLTVT.

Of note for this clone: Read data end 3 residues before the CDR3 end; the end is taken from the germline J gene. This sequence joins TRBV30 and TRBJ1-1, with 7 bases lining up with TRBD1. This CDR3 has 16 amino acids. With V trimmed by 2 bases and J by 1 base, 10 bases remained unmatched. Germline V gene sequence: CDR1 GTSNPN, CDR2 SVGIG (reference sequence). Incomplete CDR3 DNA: TGTGCCTGGAGTTACAGGGGACGCCAGTGGAACACTGAA. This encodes CAWSYRGRQWNTE. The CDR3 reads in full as CAWSYRGRQWNTEAFF.

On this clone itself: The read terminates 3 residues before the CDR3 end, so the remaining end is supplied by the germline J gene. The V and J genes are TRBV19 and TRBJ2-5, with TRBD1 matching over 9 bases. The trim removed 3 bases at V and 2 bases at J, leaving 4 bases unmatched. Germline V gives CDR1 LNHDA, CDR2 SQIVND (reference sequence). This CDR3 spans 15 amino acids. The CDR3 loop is CASSILGQGQETQYF. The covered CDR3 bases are TGTGCCAGTAGTATCTTGGGACAGGGACAAGAGACC.

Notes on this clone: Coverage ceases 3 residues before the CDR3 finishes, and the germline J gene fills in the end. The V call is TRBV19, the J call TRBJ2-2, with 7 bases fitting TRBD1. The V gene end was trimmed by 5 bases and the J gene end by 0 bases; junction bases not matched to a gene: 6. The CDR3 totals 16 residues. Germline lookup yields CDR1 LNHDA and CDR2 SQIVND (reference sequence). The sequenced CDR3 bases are TGTGCCAGTAGTTTCCGACAGGGAGCGAACACCGGGGAG. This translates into CASSFRQGANTGE. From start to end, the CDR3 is CASSFRQGANTGELFF.

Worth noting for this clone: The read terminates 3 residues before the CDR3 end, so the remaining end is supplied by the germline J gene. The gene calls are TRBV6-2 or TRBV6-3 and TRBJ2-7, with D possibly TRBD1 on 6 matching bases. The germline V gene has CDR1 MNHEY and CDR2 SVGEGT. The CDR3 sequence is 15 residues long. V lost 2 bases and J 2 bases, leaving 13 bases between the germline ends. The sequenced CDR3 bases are TGTGCCAGCAGTTACCGGCAGGGGCTAACCTACGAG. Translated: CASSYRQGLTYE. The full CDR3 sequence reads CASSYRQGLTYEQYF.

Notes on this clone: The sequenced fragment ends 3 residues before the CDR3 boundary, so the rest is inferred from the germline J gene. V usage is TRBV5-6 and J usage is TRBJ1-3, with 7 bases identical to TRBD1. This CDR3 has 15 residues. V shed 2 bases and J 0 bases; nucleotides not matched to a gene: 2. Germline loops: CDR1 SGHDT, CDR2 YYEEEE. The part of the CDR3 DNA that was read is TGTGCCAGCAGCTTCAGGGGGTACTCTGGAAACACC. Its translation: CASSFRGYSGNT. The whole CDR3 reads CASSFRGYSGNTIYF.

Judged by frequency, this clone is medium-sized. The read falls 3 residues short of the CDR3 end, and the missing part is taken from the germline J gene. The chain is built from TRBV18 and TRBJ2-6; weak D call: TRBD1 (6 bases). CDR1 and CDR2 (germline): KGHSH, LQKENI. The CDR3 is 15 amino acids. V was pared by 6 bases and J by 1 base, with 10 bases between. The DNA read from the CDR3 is TGTGCCAGCTCGCAAACAGGGTCTGGGGCCAACGTC. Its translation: CASSQTGSGANV. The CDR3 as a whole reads CASSQTGSGANVLTF.